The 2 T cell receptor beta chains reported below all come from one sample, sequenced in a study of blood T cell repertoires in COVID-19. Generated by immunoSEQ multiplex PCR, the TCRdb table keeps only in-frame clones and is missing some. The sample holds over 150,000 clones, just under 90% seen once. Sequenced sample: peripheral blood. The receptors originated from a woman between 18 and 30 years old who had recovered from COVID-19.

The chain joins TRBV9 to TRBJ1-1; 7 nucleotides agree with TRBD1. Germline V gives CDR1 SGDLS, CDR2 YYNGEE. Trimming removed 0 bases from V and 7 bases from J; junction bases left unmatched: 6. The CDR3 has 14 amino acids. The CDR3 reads CASSVGDREVEAFF. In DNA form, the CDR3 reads TGTGCCAGCAGCGTAGGAGACAGGGAAGTTGAAGCTTTCTTT.

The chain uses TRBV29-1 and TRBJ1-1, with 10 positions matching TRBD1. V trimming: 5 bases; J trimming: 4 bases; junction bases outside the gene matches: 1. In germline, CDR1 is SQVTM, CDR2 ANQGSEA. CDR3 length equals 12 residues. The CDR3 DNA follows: TGCAGCGTTCGACAGGGGGCCACTGAAGCTTTCTTT. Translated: CSVRQGATEAFF.